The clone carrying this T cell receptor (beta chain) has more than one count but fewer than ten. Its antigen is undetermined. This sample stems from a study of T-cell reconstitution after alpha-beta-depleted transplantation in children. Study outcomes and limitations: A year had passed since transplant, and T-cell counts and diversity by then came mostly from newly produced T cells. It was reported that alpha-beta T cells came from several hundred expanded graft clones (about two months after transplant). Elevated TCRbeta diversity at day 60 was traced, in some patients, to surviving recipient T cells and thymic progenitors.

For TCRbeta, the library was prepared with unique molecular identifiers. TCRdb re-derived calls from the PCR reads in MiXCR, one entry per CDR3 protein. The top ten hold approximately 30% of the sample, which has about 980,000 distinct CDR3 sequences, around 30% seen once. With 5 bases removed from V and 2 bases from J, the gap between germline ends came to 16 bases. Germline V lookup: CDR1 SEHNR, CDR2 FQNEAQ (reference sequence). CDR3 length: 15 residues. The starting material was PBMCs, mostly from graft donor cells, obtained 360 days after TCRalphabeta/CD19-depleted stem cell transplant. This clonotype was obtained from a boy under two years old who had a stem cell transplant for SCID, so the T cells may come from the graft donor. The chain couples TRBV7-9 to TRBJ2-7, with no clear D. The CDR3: CASSRGPVETYEQYF. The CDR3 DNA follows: TGTGCCAGCAGCCGTGGGCCGGTAGAAACCTACGAGCAGTACTTC.